Following are 28 T cell receptor beta chains from one sample sequenced in a study of T cell responses to AZD1222 COVID-19 vaccine. Using immunoSEQ multiplex PCR, the repertoire was profiled, and TCRdb retains in-frame clones only, with some absent. The sample lists 90,000 to 120,000 clones; 80% to 90% were seen once. The specimen comprised peripheral blood, sampled on day 0 of AZD1222 vaccination. The receptor source for this set is an adult in good health.

J is TRBJ1-4 and V is TRBV29-1; D call uncertain. Looked up from germline, CDR1 is SQVTM and CDR2 is ANQGSEA. The CDR3 covers 12 residues. V was cut by 8 bases and J by 3 bases, with 10 bases left in between. The CDR3 DNA reads as TGCAGCTTCCGGGAGCCTAATGAAAAACTGTTTTTT. This translates into CSFREPNEKLFF.

This chain links TRBV24-1 with TRBJ2-3; 7 nucleotides agree with TRBD1. From germline, CDR1 is KGHDR and CDR2 SFDVKD. This CDR3 is built from 13 residues. The V segment lost 10 bases and the J segment 3 bases; nucleotides outside the gene matches: 6. CDR3 in amino acids: CATEGQSTDTQYF. The CDR3 DNA follows: TGTGCCACTGAGGGACAGTCGACAGATACGCAGTATTTT.

The chain uses TRBV7-2 and TRBJ2-7; D uncertain. In germline, CDR1 is SGHTA, CDR2 FQGNSA. This CDR3 has 15 amino acids. Deletions cut 0 bases from V and 2 bases from J, with 11 bases between. CDR3 nucleotides: TGTGCCAGCAGCTTAGCAGAGAATAGTCCCTACGAGCAGTACTTC. It yields the protein CASSLAENSPYEQYF. Using reference TRBV7-2 and TRBJ2-7 for the parts outside the CDR3, the full variable domain is GAGVSQSPSNKVTEKGKDVELRCDPISGHTALYWYRQSLGQGLEFLIYFQGNSAPDKSGLPSDRFSAERTGGSVSTLTIQRTQQEDSAVYLCASSLAENSPYEQYFGPGTRLTVT.

J is TRBJ2-7 and V is TRBV5-1; D remains unclear. The CDR3 loop spans 10 amino acids. The germline V gene has CDR1 SGHRS and CDR2 YFSETQ. The CDR3 coding sequence is TGCGCAGCCCTCTCCTACGAGCAGTACTTC. Protein: CAALSYEQYF.

V and J are TRBV7-9 and TRBJ1-1; a possible D gene is TRBD1 (6 bases). V gave up 4 bases and J gave up 4 bases, with 13 bases separating them. The germline CDR1 and CDR2 sequences are SEHNR and FQNEAQ (reference sequence). The CDR3 covers 14 residues. The CDR3 DNA sequence: TGTGCCAGCAGCTCACAGGGTGAAGGCACTGAAGCTTTCTTT. Translation: CASSSQGEGTEAFF.

This rearrangement joins TRBV4-1 to TRBJ2-6, with 9 bases fitting TRBD2. The trim removed 1 base at V and 1 base at J, leaving 17 bases unmatched. Germline V gene sequence: CDR1 MGHRA, CDR2 YSYEKL. The CDR3 consists of 22 residues. The CDR3 is CASSQVDFTGLALLSGANVLTF. The CDR3 region has the DNA TGCGCCAGCAGCCAAGTAGACTTTACGGGACTAGCCCTCCTATCTGGGGCCAACGTCCTGACTTTC.

J is TRBJ1-2 and V is TRBV9; 7 bases align to TRBD1. Trimming took 3 bases from V and 1 from J; bases not matched to a gene: 6. Germline CDR1 SGDLS, CDR2 YYNGEE. CDR3 size: 15 residues. DNA for the CDR3: TGTGCCAGCAGCGCGACAGGGCCGCTTAACTATGGCTACACCTTC. Translated, it gives CASSATGPLNYGYTF.

This chain links TRBV27 with TRBJ1-6; D gene unclear. The CDR3 length is 18 residues. Germline CDR1 reads MNHEY; CDR2 reads SMNVEV (reference sequence). Trimming removed 6 bases from V and 5 bases from J, with 23 bases in between. The CDR3 DNA reads as TGTGCCAGCAGAGGACTAGCCCAACACAGAGTAAATAATTCACCCCTCCACTTT. Its protein product is CASRGLAQHRVNNSPLHF.

This clone was detected only a few times. The DNA of the CDR3 is TGTGCCAGCAGTCAGGACAGGGGGCAAAACGAGCAGTACTTC. The encoded protein is CASSQDRGQNEQYF. The genes are TRBV27 and TRBJ2-7; 11 bases are a match to TRBD1. Germline CDR1 MNHEY, CDR2 SMNVEV (reference sequence). Trimming at V came to 5 bases and at J to 5 bases, leaving 5 bases not matched to a gene. The CDR3 spans 14 residues.

This chain links TRBV5-5 with TRBJ2-3; D is uncertain. Germline V gives CDR1 SGHKS, CDR2 YYEKEE (reference sequence). V was trimmed by 0 bases and J by 3 bases, leaving 8 bases between them. The CDR3 is 14 amino acids. CDR3 protein: CASSLDPGTDTQYF. Written as DNA, the CDR3 is TGTGCCAGCAGCTTGGACCCAGGAACAGATACGCAGTATTTT.

Remarks on this clone: This specimen includes other DNA sequences encoding the same CDR3. This chain joins TRBV18 and TRBJ1-1; no firm D call. Germline CDR1 reads KGHSH; CDR2 reads LQKENI. V shed 0 bases and J shed 2 bases, with 7 bases lying between them. CDR3 length equals 14 residues. CDR3 residues: CASSPPSVNTEAFF. The CDR3 region has the DNA TGTGCCAGCTCACCACCATCGGTTAACACTGAAGCTTTCTTT.

DNA of the CDR3: TGTGCCAGCAGTCCGGGCGGTTATATGGAGACCCAGTACTTC. Amino acid sequence: CASSPGGYMETQYF. J is TRBJ2-5 and V is TRBV7-2, with D unclear. The CDR3 loop spans 14 amino acids. Trimming cost V 6 bases and J 5 bases, with 16 bases left between them. Per germline, CDR1 SGHTA and CDR2 FQGNSA.

A single count supports this clone. The junction and the germline gene differ at one end; a read error may be behind it. V and J are TRBV14 and TRBJ2-7; 14 nucleotides line up with TRBD2. This CDR3 is built from 19 residues. Per germline, CDR1 SGHDN and CDR2 FVKESK. CDR3: CASSQGWLRIPGLAGETHF. DNA of the CDR3: TGTGCCAGCAGCCAAGGGTGGTTAAGGATTCCGGGACTAGCGGGAGAGACGCACTTC.

The chain combines TRBV2 with TRBJ2-7, with D unresolved. The CDR3 totals 12 residues. Germline V gene sequence: CDR1 SNHLY, CDR2 FYNNEI. Trimming cost V 6 bases and J 3 bases, with 9 bases left between them. CDR3 nucleotide sequence: TGTGCCAGCAGCCCGGAGAACTACGAGCAGTACTTC. This translates into CASSPENYEQYF.

The chain joins TRBV7-2 to TRBJ2-7; no definite D call. The CDR3 runs to 15 residues. Trimming removed 4 bases from V and 0 bases from J, with 13 bases in between. Germline lookup yields CDR1 SGHTA and CDR2 FQGNSA. This CDR3 is CASSSQDGSSYEQYF. The CDR3 DNA reads as TGTGCCAGCAGCTCTCAAGACGGAAGCTCCTACGAGCAGTACTTC.

This chain connects TRBV27 to TRBJ1-1; TRBD1 might be the D (5 bases). V lost 5 bases and J 6 bases, leaving 16 bases between the germline ends. CDR1 is MNHEY and CDR2 is SMNVEV in the germline V gene (reference sequence). The CDR3 has 14 amino acids. The CDR3 loop is CASSRDPGRPEAFF. CDR3 nucleotides: TGTGCCAGCAGTAGGGACCCGGGGAGGCCTGAAGCTTTCTTT.

This clone is medium-sized (0.01 to 0.1%). The rearrangement joins TRBV27 to TRBJ2-1, with 10 nucleotides matching TRBD2. Germline CDR1 reads MNHEY; CDR2 reads SMNVEV (reference sequence). V lost 5 bases to trimming and J lost 0 bases; unmatched junction nucleotides: 4. This CDR3 contains 16 residues. This chain's CDR3 is CASSTRTSGSYNEQFF. CDR3 DNA sequence: TGTGCCAGCAGTACACGGACTAGCGGCTCCTACAATGAGCAGTTCTTC.

The rearrangement links TRBV19 to TRBJ1-3; perhaps TRBD1 as D (6 bases). The CDR3 is 14 residues long. V was trimmed by 5 bases and J by 3 bases, leaving 11 bases between them. CDR1 and CDR2 from the germline V gene are LNHDA and SQIVND (reference sequence). The CDR3 here is CASSDTGSGNTIYF. As DNA, the CDR3 is TGTGCCAGTAGTGATACAGGGAGTGGAAACACCATATATTTT.

This rearrangement joins TRBV5-6 to TRBJ1-2; perhaps TRBD1 as D (6 bases). Germline V gene lookup returns CDR1 SGHDT and CDR2 YYEEEE. The CDR3 totals 14 residues. Trimming left V 0 bases short and J 2 bases short, with 8 bases between. CDR3 nucleotide sequence: TGTGCCAGCAGCTTGGTTCAGGGGAACTATGGCTACACCTTC. Translating gives CASSLVQGNYGYTF.

The V call is TRBV5-1, the J call TRBJ2-7; D not certain. CDR1 is SGHRS and CDR2 is YFSETQ in the germline V gene. V was shortened by 4 bases and J by 1 base, with 12 bases between the two germline ends. The CDR3 is made up of 14 amino acids. The CDR3 spells CASSPASQSYEQYF. In nucleotides, the CDR3 is TGCGCCAGCAGCCCAGCCTCACAGTCCTACGAGCAGTACTTC.

The genes are TRBV21-1 and TRBJ1-5; TRBD1, the D gene given by the table, was not confirmed from the DNA. TRBV21-1 is listed as a pseudogene. The CDR3 has 14 amino acids. CDR3 in amino acids: CASYPRVMGQPQHF. As DNA, the CDR3 is TGTGCCAGTTACCCCAGGGTTATGGGACAGCCCCAGCATTTT.

The chain combines TRBV5-1 with TRBJ2-2, with 11 bases matching TRBD1. The CDR3 contains 15 residues. Germline assignment: CDR1 SGHRS and CDR2 YFSETQ. After removal of 4 bases from V and 6 bases from J, the junction contained 5 bases not matched to a gene. The CDR3 sequence is CASSHRTGGSGELFF. CDR3 in DNA: TGCGCCAGCAGCCATCGGACAGGGGGCTCCGGGGAGCTGTTTTTT.

The CDR3 DNA sequence: TGCGCCAGCAGCCCCGGGGATCGGGGGCTGAACACTGAAGCTTTCTTT. Translated: CASSPGDRGLNTEAFF. The V gene is TRBV5-1, the J gene TRBJ1-1; tentative D call: TRBD1 (6 bases). This CDR3 has 16 amino acids. Trimming cost V 4 bases and J 0 bases, with 16 bases left between them. Germline-derived CDR1 and CDR2 are SGHRS and YFSETQ.

The gene calls are TRBV5-6 and TRBJ1-1; 8 bases are a match to TRBD1. Germline V CDR1 and CDR2: SGHDT, YYEEEE. This CDR3 comprises 13 residues. J lost 4 bases, V lost 7 bases, and 6 bases had no gene match. CDR3 protein: CASGQGWGTEAFF. The DNA of the CDR3 is TGTGCCAGCGGACAGGGTTGGGGCACTGAAGCTTTCTTT.

This sequence joins TRBV7-2 and TRBJ1-1; D remains ambiguous. The CDR3 consists of 15 residues. Trimming pared 1 base from V and 4 bases from J, leaving 13 bases between. Germline V gene sequence: CDR1 SGHTA, CDR2 FQGNSA. CDR3 sequence reads: CASSLGLGLLTEAFF. As DNA, the CDR3 is TGTGCCAGCAGCTTAGGGTTAGGGCTGCTCACTGAAGCTTTCTTT. The full variable domain, in which reference TRBV7-2 and TRBJ1-1 provide the parts outside the CDR3, is GAGVSQSPSNKVTEKGKDVELRCDPISGHTALYWYRQSLGQGLEFLIYFQGNSAPDKSGLPSDRFSAERTGGSVSTLTIQRTQQEDSAVYLCASSLGLGLLTEAFFGQGTRLTVV.

The chain joins TRBV28 to TRBJ1-3; no clear D gene. V was shortened by 3 bases and J by 2 bases, with 17 bases between the two germline ends. The CDR3 extends over 17 amino acids. Germline assignment: CDR1 MDHEN and CDR2 SYDVKM. The CDR3: CASSFDVNSDPGNTIYF. CDR3 DNA: TGTGCCAGCAGTTTTGACGTAAATAGCGACCCTGGAAACACCATATATTTT.

The chain links TRBV27 to TRBJ1-5; 8 bases align to TRBD1. The V and J ends lost 4 bases and 3 bases, in that order; junction bases with no gene match: 8. This CDR3 region has 16 residues. Germline V lookup: CDR1 MNHEY, CDR2 SMNVEV (reference sequence). CDR3 amino acids: CASSSLGTGINQPQHF. CDR3 bases: TGTGCCAGCAGTTCCTTGGGGACAGGAATCAATCAGCCCCAGCATTTT.

CDR3 sequence (DNA): TGTGCCATCAGTGAGCCCGACAGGGTTGGGACTGAAGCTTTCTTT. Amino acids: CAISEPDRVGTEAFF. The gene calls are TRBV10-3 and TRBJ1-1, with 7 bases that match TRBD1. The junction had 8 bases not matched to a gene; V was cut back by 2 bases and J by 5 bases. The CDR3 is 15 residues long. CDR1 and CDR2 from the germline V gene are ENHRY and SYGVKD.